One sample yielded the 12 T cell receptor beta chains listed below, sequenced in a study of identical twins. MiXCR, run by TCRdb on the 5' RACE reads, gives a single entry per CDR3 protein. The sample lists fewer than 550,000 distinct CDR3 sequences, roughly an eighth occurring once. These same records also appear under a second study, on yellow fever vaccine responses in identical twins.

The sample consisted of CD4+ T cells sorted from blood. The receptors derive from a woman under 30 in good health.

This clonotype was recorded a few times. The rearrangement links TRBV29-1 to TRBJ2-1; a possible D gene is TRBD2 (5 bases). Trimming cost V 7 bases and J 6 bases, with 13 bases left between them. From germline, CDR1 is SQVTM and CDR2 ANQGSEA. The CDR3 has 12 amino acids. CDR3 sequence reads: CSGILAFNEQFF. CDR3 nucleotides: TGCAGCGGTATTCTAGCATTCAATGAGCAGTTCTTC.

This clonotype was seen a handful of times. The chain couples TRBV15 to TRBJ1-1; TRBD1 aligns across 7 bases. CDR1 LNHNV and CDR2 YYDKDF come from the germline V gene (reference sequence). The J segment lost 1 base and the V segment lost 2 bases, leaving 4 bases of the junction unmatched. The CDR3 is 15 amino acids. CDR3 sequence: CATSRSRDRNTEAFF. The CDR3 region has the DNA TGTGCCACCAGCAGATCACGGGACAGGAACACTGAAGCTTTCTTT.

At least ten counts were recorded for this clonotype. The chain has TRBV10-3 and TRBJ2-1; TRBD2 matches at 14 bases. The V gene's germline CDR1 is ENHRY and CDR2 SYGVKD. J lost 8 bases, V lost 9 bases, and 6 bases had no gene match. CDR3 length: 14 amino acids. The CDR3 protein is CAIRGLAGVHEQFF. In DNA, the CDR3 is TGTGCCATAAGGGGACTAGCGGGAGTTCATGAGCAGTTCTTC.

V gene TRBV4-2 combines with J gene TRBJ2-6; D is ambiguous. The germline V and J ends were trimmed by 4 bases and 2 bases, with 6 bases remaining between them. Germline assignment: CDR1 LGHNA and CDR2 YNFKEQ. The length of the CDR3 is 14 residues. CDR3 region: CASSPRAGANVLTF. CDR3 sequence (DNA): TGTGCCAGCAGCCCCCGGGCTGGGGCCAACGTCCTGACTTTC.

In its sample, this clonotype was seen a few times. The chain has TRBV5-6 and TRBJ2-7; D possibly corresponds to TRBD2 (5 bases). Deletions cut 1 base from V and 4 bases from J, with 12 bases between. This CDR3 is built from 14 residues. Germline V gene lookup returns CDR1 SGHDT and CDR2 YYEEEE. As DNA, the CDR3 is TGTGCCAGCAGCTTGTTAGGTAGGACTTACGAGCAGTACTTC. Translating it yields CASSLLGRTYEQYF.

The chain has TRBV2 and TRBJ1-5; possible D gene TRBD1, 6 bases. The V end was cut by 4 bases, the J end by 12 bases, with 19 bases between. The CDR3 consists of 14 residues. The V gene's germline CDR1 is SNHLY and CDR2 FYNNEI. The CDR3 coding sequence is TGTGCCAGCAGTGTATCGGGCGTGAGGGGGGACCAGCATTTT. Translation gives CASSVSGVRGDQHF.

The chain carries TRBV29-1 and TRBJ2-1; D assignment may be TRBD1 or TRBD2 (6 bases each). Trimming left V 8 bases short and J 0 bases short, with 17 bases between. From germline, CDR1 is SQVTM and CDR2 ANQGSEA. The CDR3 length is 15 residues. The CDR3 coding sequence is TGCAGCCTGCCCCTAGGGGGGCACTCCTACAATGAGCAGTTCTTC. It specifies CSLPLGGHSYNEQFF.

The chain uses TRBV15 and TRBJ2-7; possibly TRBD2 for D (6 bases). The germline V and J ends were trimmed by 5 bases and 6 bases, with 17 bases remaining between them. The CDR3 is 14 residues long. Germline V gene sequence: CDR1 LNHNV, CDR2 YYDKDF (reference sequence). This CDR3 reads CATSVAPRGSEQYF. The CDR3 DNA reads TGTGCCACCAGCGTCGCCCCCCGGGGGAGCGAGCAGTACTTC.

The chain links TRBV5-6 to TRBJ2-7; D possibly corresponds to TRBD1 (5 bases). CDR1 SGHDT and CDR2 YYEEEE come from the germline V gene. The CDR3 runs 12 residues. Trimming took off 2 bases at V and 4 bases at J, with 7 bases between the two ends. The CDR3 loop reads CASSLQEYEQYF. The CDR3 DNA sequence: TGTGCCAGCAGCTTACAGGAGTACGAGCAGTACTTC.

The chain joins TRBV27 to TRBJ2-2; 15 nucleotides agree with TRBD2. After removal of 2 bases from V and 6 bases from J, the junction contained 7 bases not matched to a gene. The CDR3 loop spans 18 amino acids. Germline CDR1 is MNHEY and CDR2 is SMNVEV (reference sequence). Written as DNA, the CDR3 is TGTGCCAGCAGTTTACTGGGACTAGCGGGAGGACGTGCCGGGGAGCTGTTTTTT. It translates to CASSLLGLAGGRAGELFF.

The CDR3 region is CASSEQGVAYEQYF. The CDR3 DNA is TGTGCCAGCAGTGAACAGGGGGTCGCTTACGAGCAGTACTTC. V gene TRBV2 combines with J gene TRBJ2-7; 7 nucleotides line up with TRBD1. This CDR3 has 14 residues. Germline V gives CDR1 SNHLY, CDR2 FYNNEI. J gave up 4 bases and V 2 bases, and 5 bases lay outside the gene matches.

This clonotype was detected a few times. The chain couples TRBV18 to TRBJ1-5; no clear D. This CDR3 is 15 amino acids long. Germline V lookup: CDR1 KGHSH, CDR2 LQKENI. V was shortened by 3 bases and J by 6 bases, with 15 bases between the two germline ends. The DNA for the CDR3 is TGTGCCAGCTCACCTTCCGTTGGGAGTATTCAGCCCCAGCATTTT. Amino acid sequence: CASSPSVGSIQPQHF.